The 2 T cell receptor beta chains reported below all come from one sample, sequenced in a study of beta chain features in type 1 diabetes. The entirety of the isolated RNA underwent reverse transcription, so expressed TCRB transcripts were sequenced. Clones were read by immunoSEQ multiplex PCR, and TCRdb kept only the in-frame ones, dropping some. The sample records 430,000 or so clones, 10% to 12% being singletons. The sequenced sample was naive CD4+ T cells from blood. The origin of the receptors is a woman aged 18-35 years in good health.

The V and J genes are TRBV7-2 and TRBJ2-1; D ambiguous. The CDR3 consists of 13 residues. V lost 5 bases to trimming and J lost 6 bases, with 11 bases between them. From germline, CDR1 is SGHTA and CDR2 FQGNSA. CDR3 DNA sequence: TGTGCCAGCAGCCCGAGGTTTCTCAATGAGCAGTTCTTC. Translation gives CASSPRFLNEQFF.

V usage is TRBV7-9 and J usage is TRBJ2-1; no reliable D call. The CDR3 totals 15 residues. Per the germline V gene, CDR1 is SEHNR and CDR2 is FQNEAQ (reference sequence). V was shortened by 4 bases and J by 0 bases, with 10 bases between the two germline ends. The CDR3 here is CASSSLAASYNEQFF. CDR3 nucleotide sequence: TGTGCCAGCAGCTCCCTGGCGGCCTCCTACAATGAGCAGTTCTTC.